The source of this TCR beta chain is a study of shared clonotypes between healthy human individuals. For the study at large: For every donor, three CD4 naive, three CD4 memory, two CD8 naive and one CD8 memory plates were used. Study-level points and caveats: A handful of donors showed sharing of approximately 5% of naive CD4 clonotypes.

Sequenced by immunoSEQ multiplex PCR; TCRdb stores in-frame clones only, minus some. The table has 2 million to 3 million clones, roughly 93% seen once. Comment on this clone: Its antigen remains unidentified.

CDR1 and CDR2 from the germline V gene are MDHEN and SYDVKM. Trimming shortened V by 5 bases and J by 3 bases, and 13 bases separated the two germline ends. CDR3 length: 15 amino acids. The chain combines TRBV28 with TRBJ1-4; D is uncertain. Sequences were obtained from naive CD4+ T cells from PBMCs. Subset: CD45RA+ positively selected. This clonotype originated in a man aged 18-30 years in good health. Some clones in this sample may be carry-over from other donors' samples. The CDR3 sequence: CASSPLEASNEKLFF. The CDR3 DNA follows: TGTGCCAGCAGTCCCCTCGAGGCCTCTAATGAAAAACTGTTTTTT.